This T cell receptor beta chain was retrieved from a study of cytomegalovirus exposure and HLA in healthy donors. As for the study in general: Genotyping showed around 80% of hundreds of donors falling in the Caucasian-associated ancestry cluster. The study's findings and limits: Later on, an analysis found that several of the most significant clusters appeared to be linked to common viral pathogens, which included parvovirus B19. The presence/absence work took it that sequencing depth was about the same across donors.

Primers included in the PCR were 60 Vbeta and 13 Jbeta primers. Libraries were prepared by immunoSEQ multiplex PCR; TCRdb keeps only in-frame clonotypes and omits some of them. The repertoire holds fewer than 200,000 clones, with approximately 80% as singletons. The CDR3 is 16 residues long. CDR1 and CDR2 (germline): SGHRS, YFSETQ. V shed 5 bases and J shed 3 bases, with 17 bases lying between them. A remark on this clone: Its cognate antigen is unknown.

This sequence was found in a woman aged 18-30 years in good health and CMV-seronegative. This chain links TRBV5-1 with TRBJ2-2, with D possibly TRBD1 on 6 matching bases. The specimen sequenced was PBMCs. The CDR3 bases are TGCGCCAGCAGGTTCACCGGGGCAGGGGACACCGGGGAGCTGTTTTTT. Protein sequence: CASRFTGAGDTGELFF.